This T cell receptor beta chain was captured in a study of naive and memory T cell subsets. Study outcomes and limitations: Between naive and memory subsets, TCR abundance power law exponents differed. TCR counts from RNA may reflect activation-linked expression changes. From naive to CM, EM and EMRA, diversity decreased and Gini increased. A few larger clonotypes appeared in naive repertoires, especially CD8, possibly memory cells re-expressing CD45RA.

Two oligonucleotides, mixed equimolar, formed the beta constant-region primer covering TRBC1 and TRBC2. Nested alpha and beta constant-region primers with the SP2 primer drove four PCR rounds on ligated cDNA. Using its own MiXCR run on the UMI-ligation and nested PCR reads, TCRdb lists one record per CDR3 protein. The top ten clones hold roughly 0.6% of a sample with under 150,000 distinct CDR3 sequences, about 20% of them seen once. V lost 2 bases, J lost 0 bases, and 6 bases stayed unmatched. Per germline, CDR1 SGHVS and CDR2 FQNEAQ. The CDR3 is made up of 16 amino acids. Four subsets defined by CD45RA and CD27 were sorted after CD3, CD4, CD8 and live/dead staining. This clonotype has more than one count but fewer than ten. What it binds is unknown.

The sample was naive CD8+ T cells from blood. The chain uses TRBV7-8 and TRBJ2-7; TRBD2 matches at 8 bases. This receptor was obtained from a human donor in good health. The CDR3 region is CASSLRSLAGSYEQYF. CDR3 coding DNA: TGTGCCAGCAGCTTACGAAGCCTAGCGGGCTCCTACGAGCAGTACTTC.